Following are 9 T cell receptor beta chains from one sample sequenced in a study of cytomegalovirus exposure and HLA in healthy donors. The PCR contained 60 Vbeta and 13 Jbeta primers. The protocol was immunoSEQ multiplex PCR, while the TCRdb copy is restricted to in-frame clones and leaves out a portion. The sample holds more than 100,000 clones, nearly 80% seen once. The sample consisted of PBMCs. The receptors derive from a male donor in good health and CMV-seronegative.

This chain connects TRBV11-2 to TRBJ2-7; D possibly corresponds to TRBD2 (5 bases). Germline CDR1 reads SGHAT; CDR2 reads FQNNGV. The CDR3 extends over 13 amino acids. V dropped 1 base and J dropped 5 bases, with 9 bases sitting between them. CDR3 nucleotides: TGTGCCAGCAGCTTAGTGCCCGGGGACGAGCAGTACTTC. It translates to CASSLVPGDEQYF.

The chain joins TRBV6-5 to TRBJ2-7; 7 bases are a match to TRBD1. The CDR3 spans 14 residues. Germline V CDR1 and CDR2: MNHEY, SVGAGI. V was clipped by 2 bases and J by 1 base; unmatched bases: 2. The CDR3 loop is CASSYTQGSYEQYF. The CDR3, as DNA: TGTGCCAGCAGTTACACACAGGGGTCCTACGAGCAGTACTTC.

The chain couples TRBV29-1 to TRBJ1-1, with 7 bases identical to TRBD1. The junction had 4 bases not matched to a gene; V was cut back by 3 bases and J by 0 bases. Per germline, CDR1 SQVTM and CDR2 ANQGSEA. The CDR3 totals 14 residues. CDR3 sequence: CSVDRGVVNTEAFF. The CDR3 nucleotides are TGCAGCGTTGACAGGGGGGTGGTGAACACTGAAGCTTTCTTT. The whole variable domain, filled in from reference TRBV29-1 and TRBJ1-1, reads SAVISQKPSRDICQRGTSLTIQCQVDSQVTMMFWYRQQPGQSLTLIATANQGSEATYESGFVIDKFPISRPNLTFSTLTVSNMSPEDSSIYLCSVDRGVVNTEAFFGQGTRLTVV.

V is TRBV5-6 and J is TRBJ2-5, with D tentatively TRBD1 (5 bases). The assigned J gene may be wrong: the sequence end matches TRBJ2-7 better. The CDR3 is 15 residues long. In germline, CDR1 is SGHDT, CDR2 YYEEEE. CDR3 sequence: CASSLQVLITYEQYF. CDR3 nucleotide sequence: TGTGCCAGCAGCTTACAGGTCCTTATCACCTACGAGCAGTACTTC.

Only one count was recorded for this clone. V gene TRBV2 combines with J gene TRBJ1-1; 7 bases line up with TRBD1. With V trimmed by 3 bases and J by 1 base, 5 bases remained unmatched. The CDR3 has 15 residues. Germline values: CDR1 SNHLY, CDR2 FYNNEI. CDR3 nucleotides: TGTGCCAGCAGTGAGTTGAGACAGGGGAACACTGAAGCTTTCTTT. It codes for CASSELRQGNTEAFF. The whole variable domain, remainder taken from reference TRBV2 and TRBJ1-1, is EPEVTQTPSHQVTQMGQEVILRCVPISNHLYFYWYRQILGQKVEFLVSFYNNEISEKSEIFDDQFSVERPDGSNFTLKIRSTKLEDSAMYFCASSELRQGNTEAFFGQGTRLTVV.

The CDR3 nucleotides are TGCAGCGTTGAATCTCTCGGGACAGGGGGCTACGAGCAGTACTTC. This gives the protein CSVESLGTGGYEQYF. The J gene is TRBJ2-7, the V gene TRBV29-1; 11 bases match TRBD1. Germline V gene sequence: CDR1 SQVTM, CDR2 ANQGSEA. The V and J ends lost 2 bases and 3 bases, in that order; junction bases with no gene match: 6. CDR3 length: 15 amino acids.

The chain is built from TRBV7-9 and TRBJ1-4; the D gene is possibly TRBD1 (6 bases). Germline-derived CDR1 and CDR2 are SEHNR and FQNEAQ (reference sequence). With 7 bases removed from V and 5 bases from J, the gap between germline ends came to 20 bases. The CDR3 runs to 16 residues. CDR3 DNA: TGTGCCAGCACCAATCTAGGGGGGGCGGTCAATGAAAAACTGTTTTTT. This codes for CASTNLGGAVNEKLFF.

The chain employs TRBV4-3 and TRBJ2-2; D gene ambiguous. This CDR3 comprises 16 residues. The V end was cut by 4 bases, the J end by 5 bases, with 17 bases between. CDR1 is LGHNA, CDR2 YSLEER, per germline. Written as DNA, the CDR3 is TGCGCCAGCAGCCTACAACCGGGTCCTCAAACCGGGGAGCTGTTTTTT. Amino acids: CASSLQPGPQTGELFF.

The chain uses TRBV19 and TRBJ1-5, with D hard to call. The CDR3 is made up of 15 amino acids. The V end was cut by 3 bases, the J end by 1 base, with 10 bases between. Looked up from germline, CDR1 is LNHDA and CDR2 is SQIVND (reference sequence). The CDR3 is CASSIIGLSNQPQHF. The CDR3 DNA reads TGTGCCAGTAGTATTATTGGGCTAAGCAATCAGCCCCAGCATTTT.